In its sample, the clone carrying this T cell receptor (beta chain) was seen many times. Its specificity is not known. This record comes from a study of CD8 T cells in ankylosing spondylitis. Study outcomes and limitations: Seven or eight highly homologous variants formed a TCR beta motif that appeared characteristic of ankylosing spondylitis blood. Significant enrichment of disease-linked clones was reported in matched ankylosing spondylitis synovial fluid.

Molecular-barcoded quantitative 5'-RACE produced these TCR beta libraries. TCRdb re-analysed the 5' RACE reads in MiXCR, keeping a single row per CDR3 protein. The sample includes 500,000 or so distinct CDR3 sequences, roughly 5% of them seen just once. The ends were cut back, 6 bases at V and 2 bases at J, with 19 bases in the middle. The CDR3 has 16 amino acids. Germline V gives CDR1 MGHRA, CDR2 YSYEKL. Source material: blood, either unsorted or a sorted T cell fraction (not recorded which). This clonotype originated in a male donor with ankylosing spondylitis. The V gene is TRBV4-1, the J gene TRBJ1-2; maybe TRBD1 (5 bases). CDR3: CASRAAGRGWNYGYTF. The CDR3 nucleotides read TGCGCCAGCAGGGCGGCGGGAAGGGGATGGAACTATGGCTACACCTTC.